A selection of T cell receptor beta chains follows, all from one sample in a study of early T cells in non-severe SARS-CoV-2 infection. Each CDR3 protein is one row after TCRdb ran MiXCR on the 5' RACE reads. Of around 27,000 distinct CDR3 sequences listed, approximately 2.9% are singletons. What was sequenced was whole blood. The receptor source for this set is an adult who was a healthcare worker with PCR-confirmed SARS-CoV-2 infection or an uninfected control (not recorded which). The CDR3 runs from the conserved cysteine through the conserved F or W. Fields, in order: V gene, D gene, J gene, clone size, CDR3 protein, CDR3 DNA. The D gene is left open where the match is weak. Size is stated as once, few or many counts, or a class when the clone is expanded.

v_gene: TRBV7-6
d_gene: .
j_gene: TRBJ2-6
abundance: many
CDR3aa: CASSPFGANVLTF
CDR3nt: TGTGCCAGCAGCCCTTTCGGGGCCAACGTCCTGACTTTC

v_gene: TRBV5-5
d_gene: TRBD2
j_gene: TRBJ2-2
abundance: many
CDR3aa: CASTRTSGGAYTGELFF
CDR3nt: TGTGCCAGCACCCGGACTAGCGGGGGGGCTTACACCGGGGAGCTGTTTTTT

v_gene: TRBV5-1
d_gene: .
j_gene: TRBJ1-5
abundance: many
CDR3aa: CASSLTTGNQPQHF
CDR3nt: TGCGCCAGCAGCTTAACAACGGGCAATCAGCCCCAGCATTTT

v_gene: TRBV29-1
d_gene: .
j_gene: TRBJ2-4
abundance: many
CDR3aa: CSVGGDSLAKNIQYF
CDR3nt: TGCAGCGTTGGAGGCGACTCGTTAGCCAAAAACATTCAGTACTTC

v_gene: TRBV7-3
d_gene: TRBD2
j_gene: TRBJ2-3
abundance: many
CDR3aa: CASSSGLAGGLEDTQYF
CDR3nt: TGTGCCAGCAGCTCCGGACTAGCGGGGGGGCTTGAAGATACGCAGTATTTT

v_gene: TRBV10-2
d_gene: .
j_gene: TRBJ2-5
abundance: medium-sized
CDR3aa: CASGGGVETQYF
CDR3nt: TGCGCCAGCGGTGGAGGGGTGGAGACCCAGTACTTC

v_gene: TRBV6-6
d_gene: TRBD2
j_gene: TRBJ2-1
abundance: many
CDR3aa: CASSTTSGGPNEQFF
CDR3nt: TGTGCCAGCAGCACCACTAGCGGGGGGCCGAATGAGCAGTTCTTC

v_gene: TRBV29-1
d_gene: TRBD2
j_gene: TRBJ2-3
abundance: many
CDR3aa: CSVKTSGLTDTQYF
CDR3nt: TGCAGCGTCAAGACTAGCGGGCTCACAGATACGCAGTATTTT

v_gene: TRBV21-1
d_gene: .
j_gene: TRBJ1-2
abundance: many
CDR3aa: CASSSGGEGAPDFCGYTF
CDR3nt: TGTGCCAGCAGCTCCGGCGGGGAGGGGGCTCCCGACTTCTGTGGCTACACCTTC

v_gene: TRBV20-1
d_gene: .
j_gene: TRBJ2-3
abundance: many
CDR3aa: CSGPTGGRTDTQYF
CDR3nt: TGCAGTGGCCCGACTGGGGGACGCACAGATACGCAGTATTTT

v_gene: TRBV4-2
d_gene: .
j_gene: TRBJ2-1
abundance: many
CDR3aa: CASSRDSYNEQFF
CDR3nt: TGTGCCAGCAGCCGAGACAGCTACAATGAGCAGTTCTTC

v_gene: TRBV29-1
d_gene: .
j_gene: TRBJ2-5
abundance: few
CDR3aa: CSAGGGRGETQYF
CDR3nt: TGCAGCGCGGGCGGGGGCCGAGGAGAGACCCAGTACTTC

v_gene: TRBV7-2
d_gene: .
j_gene: TRBJ2-1
abundance: many
CDR3aa: CASSQQVGEQFF
CDR3nt: TGTGCCAGCAGCCAACAGGTGGGAGAGCAGTTCTTC

v_gene: TRBV29-1
d_gene: .
j_gene: TRBJ1-2
abundance: many
CDR3aa: CSVELRGGYGYTF
CDR3nt: TGCAGCGTGGAACTCAGGGGAGGCTATGGCTACACCTTC

v_gene: TRBV6-2/TRBV6-3
d_gene: .
j_gene: TRBJ1-2
abundance: many
CDR3aa: CASSEDYGYTF
CDR3nt: TGTGCCAGCAGCGAAGATTATGGCTACACCTTC